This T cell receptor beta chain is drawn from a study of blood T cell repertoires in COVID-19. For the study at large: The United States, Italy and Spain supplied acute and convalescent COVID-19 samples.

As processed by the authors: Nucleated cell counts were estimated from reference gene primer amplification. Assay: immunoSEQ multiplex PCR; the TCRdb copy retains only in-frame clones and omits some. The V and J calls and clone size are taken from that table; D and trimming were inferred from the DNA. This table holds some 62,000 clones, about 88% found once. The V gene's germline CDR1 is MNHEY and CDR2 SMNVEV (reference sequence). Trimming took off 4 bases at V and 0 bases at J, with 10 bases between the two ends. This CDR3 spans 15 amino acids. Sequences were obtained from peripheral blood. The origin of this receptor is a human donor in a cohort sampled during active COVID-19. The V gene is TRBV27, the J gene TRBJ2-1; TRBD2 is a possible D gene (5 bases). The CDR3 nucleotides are TGTGCCAGCAGTTCGGGATCTAGCTCCTACAATGAGCAGTTCTTC. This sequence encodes CASSSGSSSYNEQFF.